Detailed here is one T cell receptor (beta chain). Antigen specificity is unknown. The DNA input per sorted-subset replicate PCR was 150 to 200 ng, corresponding to 30,000 or so T cell genomes. The data were produced by immunoSEQ multiplex PCR, yet TCRdb's version contains in-frame clones alone and is incomplete. The table has roughly 590,000 clones, about 95% seen once. CD45RO-negative, CCR7-positively selected cells formed the naive CD8 fraction, excluding terminally differentiated effector memory CD45RA+ cells. This sample is part of a study of shared clonotypes between healthy human individuals. Study-wide results and caveats: Sampling involved blood alone; tissue repertoires likely differ. Around 5% of naive CD4 clonotypes were shared across a few donors.

Germline V CDR1 and CDR2: SGHVS, FQNEAQ. V was clipped by 4 bases and J by 3 bases; unmatched bases: 8. This CDR3 has 16 amino acids. Sequenced material: naive CD8+ T cells sorted from blood. The sequence came from a woman in her twenties or thirties in good health. V is TRBV7-8 and J is TRBJ2-1; TRBD2 aligns across 8 bases. In DNA, the CDR3 is TGTGCCAGCAGCTCTGGGTTTAGCGGGATCTACAATGAGCAGTTCTTC. This codes for CASSSGFSGIYNEQFF.